This T cell receptor beta chain was documented in a study of blood T cell repertoires in COVID-19. Study-level background: There were acute and convalescent COVID-19 samples, and they came from the United States, Italy and Spain. Nucleic acid was either cDNA or gDNA, and it came from T cells, B-cell-depleted T cells, or PBMCs.

Using immunoSEQ multiplex PCR, the repertoire was profiled, and TCRdb retains in-frame clones only, with some absent. In the table there are about 42,000 clones, about 91% of which are singletons. Germline V gene data show CDR1 as SGHTA and CDR2 as FQGNSA. The CDR3 runs to 16 residues. The junction had 12 bases not matched to a gene; V was cut back by 4 bases and J by 7 bases. Sequencing was performed on peripheral blood. The source is a human donor in a cohort sampled during active COVID-19. The genes are TRBV7-2 and TRBJ2-1, with TRBD2 identical over 8 bases. The CDR3 coding sequence is TGTGCCAGCAGCTCTGATACTAGCGGACTTAGGAATGAGCAGTTCTTC. This translates into CASSSDTSGLRNEQFF. The complete variable domain, with remaining parts taken from reference TRBV7-2 and TRBJ2-1, reads GAGVSQSPSNKVTEKGKDVELRCDPISGHTALYWYRQSLGQGLEFLIYFQGNSAPDKSGLPSDRFSAERTGGSVSTLTIQRTQQEDSAVYLCASSSDTSGLRNEQFFGPGTRLTVL.